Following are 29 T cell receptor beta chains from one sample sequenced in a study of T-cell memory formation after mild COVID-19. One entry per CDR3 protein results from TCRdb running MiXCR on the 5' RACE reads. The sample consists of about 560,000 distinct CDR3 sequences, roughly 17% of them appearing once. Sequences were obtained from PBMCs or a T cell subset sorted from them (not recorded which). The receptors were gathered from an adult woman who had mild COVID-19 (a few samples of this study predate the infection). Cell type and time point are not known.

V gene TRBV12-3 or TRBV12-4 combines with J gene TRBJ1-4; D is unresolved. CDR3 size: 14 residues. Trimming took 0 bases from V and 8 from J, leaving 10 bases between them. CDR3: CASSLAPREEKLFF. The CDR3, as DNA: TGTGCCAGCAGTTTAGCCCCCAGAGAAGAAAAACTGTTTTTT.

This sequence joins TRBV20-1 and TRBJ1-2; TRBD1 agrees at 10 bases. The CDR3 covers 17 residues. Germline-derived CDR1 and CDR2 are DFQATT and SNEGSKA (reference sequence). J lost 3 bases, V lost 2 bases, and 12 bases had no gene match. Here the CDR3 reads CSARPAWDRGNDYGYTF. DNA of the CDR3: TGCAGTGCTAGACCCGCTTGGGACAGGGGAAACGACTATGGCTACACCTTC.

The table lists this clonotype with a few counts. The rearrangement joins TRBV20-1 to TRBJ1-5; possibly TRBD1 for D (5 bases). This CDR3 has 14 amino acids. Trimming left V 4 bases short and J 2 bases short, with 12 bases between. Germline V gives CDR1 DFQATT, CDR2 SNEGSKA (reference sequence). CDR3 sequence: CSAKQGAGNQPQHF. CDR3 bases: TGCAGTGCTAAGCAGGGAGCTGGCAATCAGCCCCAGCATTTT.

Here the CDR3 reads CASSPPGTGRAGELFF. Here the CDR3 DNA reads TGTGCCAGCTCACCACCCGGGACAGGGAGAGCCGGGGAGCTGTTTTTT. The V and J genes are TRBV18 and TRBJ2-2; TRBD1 aligns across 9 bases. The CDR3 spans 16 residues. V lost 0 bases and J lost 6; bases outside the gene matches: 5. CDR1 and CDR2 from the germline V gene are KGHSH and LQKENI.

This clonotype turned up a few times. This chain's CDR3 is CSGSGPEGKEQFF. The CDR3 nucleotides read TGCAGCGGGAGTGGACCCGAGGGAAAGGAGCAGTTCTTC. This rearrangement joins TRBV29-1 to TRBJ2-1, with D maybe TRBD2 (5 bases). CDR3 length: 13 amino acids. Germline CDR1 is SQVTM and CDR2 is ANQGSEA. The V and J ends lost 7 bases and 10 bases respectively, with 20 bases between them.

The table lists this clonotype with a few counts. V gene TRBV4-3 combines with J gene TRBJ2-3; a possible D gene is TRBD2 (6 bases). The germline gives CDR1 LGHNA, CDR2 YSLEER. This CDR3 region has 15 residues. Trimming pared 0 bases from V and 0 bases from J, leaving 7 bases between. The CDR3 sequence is CASSQERESTDTQYF. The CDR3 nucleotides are TGCGCCAGCAGCCAAGAGCGGGAAAGCACAGATACGCAGTATTTT.

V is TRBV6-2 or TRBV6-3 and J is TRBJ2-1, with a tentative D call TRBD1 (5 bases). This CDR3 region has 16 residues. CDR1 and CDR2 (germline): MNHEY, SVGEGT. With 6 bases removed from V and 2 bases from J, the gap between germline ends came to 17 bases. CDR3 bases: TGTGCCAGCAGCCGAGGCCTGGGGCCGACCTACAATGAGCAGTTCTTC. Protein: CASSRGLGPTYNEQFF.

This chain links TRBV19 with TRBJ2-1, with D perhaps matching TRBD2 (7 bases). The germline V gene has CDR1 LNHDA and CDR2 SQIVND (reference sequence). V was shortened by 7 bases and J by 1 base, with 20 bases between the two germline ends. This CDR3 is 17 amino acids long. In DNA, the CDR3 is TGTGCCAGTACCTTAGGGGGGGCGGTTCAGTCCTACAATGAGCAGTTCTTC. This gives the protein CASTLGGAVQSYNEQFF.

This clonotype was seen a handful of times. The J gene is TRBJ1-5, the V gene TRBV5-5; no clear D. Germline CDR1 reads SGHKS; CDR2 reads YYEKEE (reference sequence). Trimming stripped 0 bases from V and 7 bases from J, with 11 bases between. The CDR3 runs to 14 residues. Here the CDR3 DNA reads TGTGCCAGCAGCTTGGTGGGAGGTCACCAGCCCCAGCATTTT. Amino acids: CASSLVGGHQPQHF.

The CDR3 bases are TGCAGTGCTAGAACGACAGGGGGCAACACTGAAGCTTTCTTT. Translating gives CSARTTGGNTEAFF. V is TRBV20-1 and J is TRBJ1-1; 10 positions agree with TRBD1. CDR3 length: 14 residues. The J segment lost 2 bases and the V segment lost 2 bases, leaving 2 bases of the junction unmatched. Germline values: CDR1 DFQATT, CDR2 SNEGSKA (reference sequence).

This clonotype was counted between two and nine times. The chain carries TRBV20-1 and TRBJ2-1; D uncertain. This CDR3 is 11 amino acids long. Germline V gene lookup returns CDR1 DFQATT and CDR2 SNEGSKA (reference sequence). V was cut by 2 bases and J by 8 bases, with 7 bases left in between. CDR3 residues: CSARRLDEQFF. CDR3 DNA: TGCAGTGCTAGACGGCTAGATGAGCAGTTCTTC.

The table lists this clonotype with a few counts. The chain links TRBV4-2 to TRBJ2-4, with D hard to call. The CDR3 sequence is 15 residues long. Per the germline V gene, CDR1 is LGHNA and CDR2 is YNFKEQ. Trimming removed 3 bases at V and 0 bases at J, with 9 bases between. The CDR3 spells CASSHLELAKNIQYF. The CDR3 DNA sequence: TGTGCCAGCAGCCACTTGGAGCTAGCCAAAAACATTCAGTACTTC.

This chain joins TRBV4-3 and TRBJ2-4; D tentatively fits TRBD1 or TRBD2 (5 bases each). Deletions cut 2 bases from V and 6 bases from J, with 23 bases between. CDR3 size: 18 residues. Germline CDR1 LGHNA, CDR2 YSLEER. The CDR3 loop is CASSQRIGRDPLGNIQYF. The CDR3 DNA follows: TGCGCCAGCAGCCAAAGAATCGGTCGGGACCCCCTTGGAAACATTCAGTACTTC.

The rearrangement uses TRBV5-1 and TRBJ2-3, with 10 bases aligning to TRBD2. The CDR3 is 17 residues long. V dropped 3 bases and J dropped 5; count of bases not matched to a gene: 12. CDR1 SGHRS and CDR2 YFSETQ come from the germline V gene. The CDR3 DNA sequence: TGCGCCAGCAGCTCCTCCTTAGCGGGGGGTGTGAGAGATACGCAGTATTTT. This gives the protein CASSSSLAGGVRDTQYF.

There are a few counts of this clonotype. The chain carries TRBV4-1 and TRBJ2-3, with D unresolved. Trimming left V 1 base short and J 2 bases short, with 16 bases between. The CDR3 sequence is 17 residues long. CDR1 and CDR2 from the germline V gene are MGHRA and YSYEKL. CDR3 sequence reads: CASSQVPPAMFTDTQYF. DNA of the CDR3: TGCGCCAGCAGCCAAGTCCCCCCCGCCATGTTCACAGATACGCAGTATTTT.

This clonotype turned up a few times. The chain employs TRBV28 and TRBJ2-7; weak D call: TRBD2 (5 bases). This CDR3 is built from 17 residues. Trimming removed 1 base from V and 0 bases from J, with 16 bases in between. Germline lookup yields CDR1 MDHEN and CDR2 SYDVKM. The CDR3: CASSLLSGGLASYEQYF. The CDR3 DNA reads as TGTGCCAGCAGTTTATTATCTGGTGGACTCGCCTCCTACGAGCAGTACTTC.

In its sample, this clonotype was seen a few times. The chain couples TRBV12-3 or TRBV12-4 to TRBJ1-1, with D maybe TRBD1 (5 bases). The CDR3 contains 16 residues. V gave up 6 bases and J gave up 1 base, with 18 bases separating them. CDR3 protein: CASSPGTGISNTEAFF. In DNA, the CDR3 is TGTGCCAGCAGCCCCGGGACGGGGATTTCGAACACTGAAGCTTTCTTT.

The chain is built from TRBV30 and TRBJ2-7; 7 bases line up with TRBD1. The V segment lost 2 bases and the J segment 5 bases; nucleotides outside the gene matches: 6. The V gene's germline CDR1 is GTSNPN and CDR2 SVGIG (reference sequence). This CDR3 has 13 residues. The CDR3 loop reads CAWSYRGGHEQYF. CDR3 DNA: TGTGCCTGGAGTTACAGGGGTGGCCACGAGCAGTACTTC. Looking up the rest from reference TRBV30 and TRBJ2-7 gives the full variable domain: SQTIHQWPATLVQPVGSPLSLECTVEGTSNPNLYWYRQAAGRGLQLLFYSVGIGQISSEVPQNLSASRPQDRQFILSSKKLLLSDSGFYLCAWSYRGGHEQYFGPGTRLTVT.

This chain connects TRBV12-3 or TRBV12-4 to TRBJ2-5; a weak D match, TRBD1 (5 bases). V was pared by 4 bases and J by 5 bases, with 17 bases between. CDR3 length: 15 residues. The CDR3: CASSSPKQGSETQYF. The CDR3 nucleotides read TGTGCCAGCAGTTCCCCCAAGCAGGGTTCGGAGACCCAGTACTTC.

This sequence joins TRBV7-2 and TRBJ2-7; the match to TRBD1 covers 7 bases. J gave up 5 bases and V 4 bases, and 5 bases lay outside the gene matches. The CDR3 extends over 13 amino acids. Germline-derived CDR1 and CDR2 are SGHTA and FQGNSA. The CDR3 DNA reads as TGTGCCAGCAGCTCACAGGGGACCCACGAGCAGTACTTC. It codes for CASSSQGTHEQYF.

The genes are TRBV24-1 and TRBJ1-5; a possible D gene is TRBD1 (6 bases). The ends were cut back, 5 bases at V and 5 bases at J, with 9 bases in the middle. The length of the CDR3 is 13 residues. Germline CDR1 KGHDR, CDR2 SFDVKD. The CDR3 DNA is TGTGCCACCAGTGGACAGGTTGATCAGCCCCAGCATTTT. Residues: CATSGQVDQPQHF.

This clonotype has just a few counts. CDR3 sequence: CSARLGSYEQYF. The CDR3 DNA reads as TGCAGTGCTAGGTTGGGATCCTACGAGCAGTACTTC. The chain joins TRBV20-1 to TRBJ2-7; D not certain. This CDR3 has 12 residues. Germline CDR1 DFQATT, CDR2 SNEGSKA (reference sequence). Trimming stripped 3 bases from V and 1 base from J, with 7 bases between.

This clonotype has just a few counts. CDR3 sequence reads: CASSQGAQGYEQYF. The CDR3 DNA reads as TGTGCCAGCAGCCAAGGGGCCCAGGGTTACGAGCAGTACTTC. The chain is built from TRBV4-2 and TRBJ2-7, with TRBD1 as a possible D gene (5 bases). Germline assignment: CDR1 LGHNA and CDR2 YNFKEQ. The CDR3 spans 14 residues. The ends were cut back, 1 base at V and 4 bases at J, with 11 bases in the middle.

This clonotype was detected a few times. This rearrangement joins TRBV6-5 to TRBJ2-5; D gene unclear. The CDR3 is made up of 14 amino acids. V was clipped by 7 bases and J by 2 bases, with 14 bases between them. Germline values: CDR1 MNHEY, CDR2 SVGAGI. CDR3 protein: CASNLTRLQETQYF. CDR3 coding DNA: TGTGCCAGCAACTTAACCCGGCTTCAAGAGACCCAGTACTTC.

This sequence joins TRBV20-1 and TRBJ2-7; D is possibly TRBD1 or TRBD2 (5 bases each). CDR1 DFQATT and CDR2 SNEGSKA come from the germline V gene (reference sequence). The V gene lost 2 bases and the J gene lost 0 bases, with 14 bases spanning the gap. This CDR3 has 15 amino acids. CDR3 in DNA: TGCAGTGCTAGACCCCACGAGGGGCGCTCCTACGAGCAGTACTTC. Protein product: CSARPHEGRSYEQYF.

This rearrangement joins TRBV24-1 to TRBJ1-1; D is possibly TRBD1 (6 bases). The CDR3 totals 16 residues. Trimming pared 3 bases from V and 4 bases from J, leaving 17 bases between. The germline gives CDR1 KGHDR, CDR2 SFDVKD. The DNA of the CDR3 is TGTGCCACCAGTGATAGTCGCAGGGGCGCGGGCACTGAAGCTTTCTTT. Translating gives CATSDSRRGAGTEAFF.

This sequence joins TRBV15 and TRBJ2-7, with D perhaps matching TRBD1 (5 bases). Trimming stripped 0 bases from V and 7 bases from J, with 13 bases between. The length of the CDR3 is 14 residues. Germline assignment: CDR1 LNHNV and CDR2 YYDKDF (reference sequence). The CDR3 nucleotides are TGTGCCACCAGCAGAGACTCCAGGGTCTGGGAGCAGTACTTC. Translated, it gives CATSRDSRVWEQYF.

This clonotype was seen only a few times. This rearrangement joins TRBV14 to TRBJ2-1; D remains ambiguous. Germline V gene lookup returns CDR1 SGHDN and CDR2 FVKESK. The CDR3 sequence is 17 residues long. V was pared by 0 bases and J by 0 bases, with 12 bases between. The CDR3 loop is CASSQEVRWSSYNEQFF. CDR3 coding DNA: TGTGCCAGCAGCCAAGAGGTCAGGTGGAGCTCCTACAATGAGCAGTTCTTC.

The CDR3 nucleotides are TGTGCCAGCAGCGTGGGGGGACTAGCGACAGATACGCAGTATTTT. Translating gives CASSVGGLATDTQYF. The V and J genes are TRBV13 and TRBJ2-3, with 10 bases identical to TRBD2. The CDR3 has 15 amino acids. Germline lookup yields CDR1 PRHDT and CDR2 FYEKMQ (reference sequence). Trimming at V came to 5 bases and at J to 3 bases, leaving 5 bases not matched to a gene.